This T cell receptor beta chain was recorded in a study of identical twins. This clonotype was counted a few times. J gave up 1 base and V 5 bases, and 2 bases lay outside the gene matches. The CDR3 loop spans 14 amino acids. A universal primer site was incorporated via template switching, and the cDNA contained unique molecular identifiers. Using its own MiXCR run on the 5' RACE reads, TCRdb lists one record per CDR3 protein. The top ten clones hold around 1.5% of a sample with about 900,000 distinct CDR3 sequences, 9% to 15% of them seen once. A further study also used this sample, focusing on yellow fever vaccine responses in identical twins.

This chain links TRBV12-3 or TRBV12-4 with TRBJ2-5, with 9 bases fitting TRBD1. The receptor was isolated from a woman aged 18 to 35 in good health. The sequencing sample was made of PBMCs. The CDR3 DNA is TGTGCCAGCAGTACGACAGGGGGCCAAGAGACCCAGTACTTC. Translating gives CASSTTGGQETQYF.